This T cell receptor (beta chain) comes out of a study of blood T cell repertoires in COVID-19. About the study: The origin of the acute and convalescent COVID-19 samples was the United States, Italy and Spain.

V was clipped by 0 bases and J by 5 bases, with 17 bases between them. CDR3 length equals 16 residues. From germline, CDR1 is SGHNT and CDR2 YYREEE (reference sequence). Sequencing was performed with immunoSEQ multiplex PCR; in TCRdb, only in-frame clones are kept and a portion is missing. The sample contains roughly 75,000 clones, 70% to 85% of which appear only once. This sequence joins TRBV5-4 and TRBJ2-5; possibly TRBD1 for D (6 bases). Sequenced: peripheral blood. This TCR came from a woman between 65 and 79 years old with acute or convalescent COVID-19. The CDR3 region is CASSLDQGRWAETQYF. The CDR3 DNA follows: TGTGCCAGCAGCTTGGATCAGGGGCGATGGGCGGAGACCCAGTACTTC.